This TCR beta chain was profiled in a study of blood T cell repertoires in COVID-19. Germline-derived CDR1 and CDR2 are SGHVS and FNYEAQ. The CDR3 consists of 15 residues. Trimming removed 4 bases at V and 3 bases at J, with 15 bases between. The study recruited people aged roughly 18 to 100 years across approximately 25 US areas. Clones were sequenced by immunoSEQ multiplex PCR, and TCRdb holds only the in-frame ones, with some missing. Of approximately 180,000 clones listed, about 88% are singletons. This receptor was identified in a human donor with acute COVID-19. The donor label of this sample is uncertain. This rearrangement joins TRBV7-6 to TRBJ2-5; the D gene is possibly TRBD1 (5 bases). The sequenced sample was PBMCs or T cells enriched from blood (not recorded which). This chain's CDR3 is CASSSPLGVKETQYF. CDR3 sequence (DNA): TGTGCCAGCAGCTCCCCTTTAGGGGTAAAAGAGACCCAGTACTTC.